This T cell receptor beta chain comes out of a study of blood T cell repertoires in COVID-19. Study background: In each case, the material was cDNA or gDNA derived from T cells, B-cell-depleted T cells, or PBMCs.

Authors' processing steps: Reference gene primer amplification in the assay estimated nucleated cell counts. TCRdb's table, derived via immunoSEQ multiplex PCR, lists solely in-frame clones and lacks some. V and J calls plus clone size are reproduced from that table; the DNA served to infer D and trimming. This table has approximately 180,000 clones, about four fifths appearing once. The CDR3 is 13 amino acids. The J segment lost 6 bases and the V segment lost 6 bases, leaving 7 bases of the junction unmatched. The rearrangement links TRBV12-3 or TRBV12-4 to TRBJ1-1; TRBD1 aligns across 7 bases. The receptor was derived from an elderly woman with COVID-19, enrolled during active disease. The specimen sequenced was peripheral blood. The CDR3 is CASSRQGRAEAFF. In DNA form, the CDR3 reads TGTGCCAGCAGCAGACAGGGTCGGGCTGAAGCTTTCTTT.